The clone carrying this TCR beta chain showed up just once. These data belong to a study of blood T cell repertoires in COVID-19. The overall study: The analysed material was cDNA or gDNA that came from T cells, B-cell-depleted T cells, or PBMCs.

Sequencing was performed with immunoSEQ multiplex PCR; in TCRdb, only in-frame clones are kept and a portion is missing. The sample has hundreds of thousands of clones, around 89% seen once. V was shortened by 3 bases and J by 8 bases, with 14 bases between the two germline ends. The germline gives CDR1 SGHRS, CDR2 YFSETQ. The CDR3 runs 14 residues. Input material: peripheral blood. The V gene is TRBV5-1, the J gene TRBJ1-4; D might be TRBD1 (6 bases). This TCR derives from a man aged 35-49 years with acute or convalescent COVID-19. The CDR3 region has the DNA TGCGCCAGCAGCTCTATACAGGGAGGGGAAAAACTGTTTTTT. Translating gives CASSSIQGGEKLFF.